This entry lists 5 T cell receptor beta chains sequenced from one sample in a study of shared clonotypes between healthy human individuals. Assay: immunoSEQ multiplex PCR; the TCRdb copy retains only in-frame clones and omits some. The repertoire holds around 1.6 million clones, with 95% to 99% as singletons. Specimen: naive CD4+ T cells sorted from blood. Documented subset: CD45RA+ positively selected. The receptors here all came from a man younger than 40 in good health.

The gene calls are TRBV10-3 and TRBJ2-3, with a possible D match to TRBD2 (5 bases). With 1 base removed from V and 5 bases from J, the gap between germline ends came to 13 bases. CDR3 size: 15 residues. The germline CDR1 and CDR2 sequences are ENHRY and SYGVKD. This CDR3 is CAISELTTVGDTQYF. CDR3 nucleotides: TGTGCCATCAGTGAGTTGACTACGGTGGGAGATACGCAGTATTTT.

V usage is TRBV5-1 and J usage is TRBJ2-7; 7 nucleotides agree with TRBD2. J gave up 4 bases and V 0 bases, and 7 bases lay outside the gene matches. Germline CDR1 is SGHRS and CDR2 is YFSETQ. This CDR3 has 15 residues. CDR3 DNA: TGCGCCAGCAGCTTGGCGGGGGGTTCCCTTTACGAGCAGTACTTC. Translated: CASSLAGGSLYEQYF.

About this clone: Additional DNA sequences in this sample encode the identical CDR3. The chain carries TRBV18 and TRBJ2-5; no firm D call. V shed 4 bases and J shed 5 bases, with 2 bases lying between them. CDR1 is KGHSH, CDR2 LQKENI, per germline. The CDR3 consists of 10 residues. The CDR3 DNA reads TGTGCCAGCTCACAGGAGACCCAGTACTTC. Protein: CASSQETQYF.

The chain recombines TRBV19 with TRBJ1-5; possible D gene TRBD1, 5 bases. The CDR3 has 14 amino acids. Trimming cost V 5 bases and J 1 base, with 9 bases left between them. Germline V lookup: CDR1 LNHDA, CDR2 SQIVND (reference sequence). This CDR3 reads CASSQTGSNQPQHF. The CDR3 DNA follows: TGTGCCAGTAGTCAAACAGGAAGCAATCAGCCCCAGCATTTT.

This clone was observed once. This chain links TRBV29-1 with TRBJ2-1, with D perhaps TRBD1 or TRBD2 (5 bases each). Germline V gene lookup returns CDR1 SQVTM and CDR2 ANQGSEA. The CDR3 sequence is 14 residues long. V was trimmed by 7 bases and J by 3 bases, leaving 16 bases between them. The CDR3 loop is CSAEGPGNYNEQFF. The CDR3 nucleotides read TGCAGCGCCGAGGGGCCGGGGAACTACAATGAGCAGTTCTTC.